This TCR beta chain comes out of a study of blood T cell repertoires in COVID-19. The CDR3 covers 12 residues. Germline V gives CDR1 SNHLY, CDR2 FYNNEI. The trim removed 10 bases at V and 7 bases at J, leaving 7 bases unmatched. Clones were read by immunoSEQ multiplex PCR, and TCRdb kept only the in-frame ones, dropping some. This sample has almost 50,000 clones, with approximately 70% found just once. Sequenced material: peripheral blood. The chain combines TRBV2 with TRBJ2-3; 8 bases are shared with TRBD2. The TCR sequence derives from a woman in her sixties or seventies with acute or convalescent COVID-19. The chain's CDR3 is CAIDSGGNTQYF. The CDR3 DNA is TGTGCCATCGATTCGGGGGGGAATACGCAGTATTTT.